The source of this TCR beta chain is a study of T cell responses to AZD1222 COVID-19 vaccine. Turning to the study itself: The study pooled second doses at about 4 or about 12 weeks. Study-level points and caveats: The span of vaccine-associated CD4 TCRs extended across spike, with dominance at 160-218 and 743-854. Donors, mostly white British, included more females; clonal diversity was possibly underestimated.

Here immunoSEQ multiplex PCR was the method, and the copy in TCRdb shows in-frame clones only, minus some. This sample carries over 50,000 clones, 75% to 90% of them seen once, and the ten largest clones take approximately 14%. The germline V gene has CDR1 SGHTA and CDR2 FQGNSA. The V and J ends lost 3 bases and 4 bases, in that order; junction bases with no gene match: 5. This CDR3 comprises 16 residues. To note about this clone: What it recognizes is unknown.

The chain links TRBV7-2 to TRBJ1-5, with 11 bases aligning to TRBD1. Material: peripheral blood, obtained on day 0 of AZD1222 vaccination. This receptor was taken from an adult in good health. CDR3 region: CASSFTGTGGNQPQHF. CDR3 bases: TGTGCCAGCAGCTTCACCGGGACAGGGGGGAATCAGCCCCAGCATTTT.